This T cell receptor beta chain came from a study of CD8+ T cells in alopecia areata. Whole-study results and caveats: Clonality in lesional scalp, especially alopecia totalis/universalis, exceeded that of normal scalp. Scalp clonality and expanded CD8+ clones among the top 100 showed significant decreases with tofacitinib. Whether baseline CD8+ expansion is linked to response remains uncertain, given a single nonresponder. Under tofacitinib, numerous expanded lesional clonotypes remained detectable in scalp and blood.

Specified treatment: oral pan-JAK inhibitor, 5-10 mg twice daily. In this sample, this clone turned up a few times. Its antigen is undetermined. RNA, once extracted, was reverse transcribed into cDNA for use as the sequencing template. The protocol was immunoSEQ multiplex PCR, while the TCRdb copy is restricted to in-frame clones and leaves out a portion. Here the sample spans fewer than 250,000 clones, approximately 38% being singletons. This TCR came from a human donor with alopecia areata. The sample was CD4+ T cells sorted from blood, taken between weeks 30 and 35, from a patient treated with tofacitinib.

CDR3 amino acids: CASSLGQALEEAFF. CDR3 sequence (DNA): TGCGCCAGCAGCTTGGGACAGGCCCTCGAGGAAGCTTTCTTT. V usage is TRBV5-1 and J usage is TRBJ1-1; weak D call: TRBD1 (6 bases). Germline values: CDR1 SGHRS, CDR2 YFSETQ. The CDR3 is made up of 14 amino acids. Trimming removed 0 bases at V and 8 bases at J, with 14 bases between.